The clone carrying this T cell receptor beta chain was recorded at least ten times. Its target is unknown. The CDR3 spans 18 residues. The trim removed 5 bases at V and 0 bases at J, leaving 12 bases unmatched. The germline V gene encodes CDR1 SGHTA and CDR2 FQGNSA. TCRdb re-derived calls from the reads in MiXCR, one entry per CDR3 protein. The sample shows about 200,000 distinct CDR3 sequences, 8.5% to 10% of them seen only once. The sample originates from a study of T cell repertoires in cytomegalovirus infection. Study information: Public TCR beta signatures were indicative of both CMV infection and a matching HLA type. Study observations and caveats: HLA-C-restricted CMV-specific TCR beta clonotypes were dominant in the ex vivo response. The study identified carriers of CMV plus the relevant HLA from cumulative public TCR beta family frequency.

The rearrangement uses TRBV7-2 and TRBJ2-1, with 8 bases matching TRBD2. The sequenced material came from PBMCs. This TCR came from a human donor in good health (CMV status not recorded). Some clones in this sample may be carry-over from other donors' samples. The CDR3 DNA is TGTGCCAGCAGCCCCTACCCCGGGGGGGTGCGCTCCTACAATGAGCAGTTCTTC. Its translation: CASSPYPGGVRSYNEQFF.